This section outlines one T cell receptor (beta chain) sequence together with its context. The sample belongs to a study of control samples from healthy donors and cancer patients. Profiling relied on immunoSEQ multiplex PCR, and the TCRdb table lists in-frame clones only, not all of them. The table includes 150,000 or so clones, roughly 95% detected once. This CDR3 is built from 16 residues. Germline V gene sequence: CDR1 SGHVS, CDR2 FNYEAQ. The V and J ends lost 1 base and 7 bases, in that order; junction bases with no gene match: 9. The sample taken for sequencing was blood. The chain employs TRBV7-6 and TRBJ1-4; 7 bases line up with TRBD1. This sequence was found in a woman in her fifties or sixties in good health. CDR3 sequence (DNA): TGTGCCAGCAGCTTAGTTCCGGGACAGAGAGGTGAAAAACTGTTTTTT. This sequence encodes CASSLVPGQRGEKLFF.